A selection of T cell receptor beta chains follows, all from one sample in a study of cytomegalovirus exposure and HLA in healthy donors. Libraries were prepared by immunoSEQ multiplex PCR; TCRdb keeps only in-frame clonotypes and omits some of them. The table has about 81,000 clones, just under 90% seen once. What was sequenced was PBMCs. All receptors derive from a man aged 18 to 35 in good health and CMV-seronegative. The CDR3 runs from the conserved cysteine through the conserved F or W. The size entry is marked missing in some rows and otherwise reads once, few, many or a size class.

j_gene	v_gene	len	abundance	CDR3aa
TRBJ1-2	TRBV28	14	.	CASRGTSGWGGYTF
TRBJ2-7	TRBV19	17	.	CASSYHPRTSRKNEQYF
TRBJ1-1	TRBV9	16	few	CASSLPQGALENEAFF
TRBJ2-7	TRBV7-2	15	.	CASSLFAGGPSEQYF
TRBJ1-4	TRBV5-4	15	.	CASSFRGQSNEKLFF
TRBJ2-3	TRBV4-3	17	.	CASSPDLLSRSTDTQYF
TRBJ1-1	TRBV7-2	16	.	CASSSWDTRMNTEAFF
TRBJ1-4	TRBV30	15	.	CAWSVKGTAGEKLFF
TRBJ2-1	TRBV4-2	12	.	CASSSKRREQFF
TRBJ1-6	TRBV10-3	15	.	CAISELSGLGSPLHF
TRBJ2-1	TRBV28	15	.	CASSFTSGTKNEQFF
TRBJ1-6	TRBV4-1	16	.	CASSPFQGGSDSPLHF
TRBJ2-7	TRBV27	12	.	CASSPHGEGRYF
TRBJ2-7	TRBV7-9	15	.	CASSLGGDLRGEQYF
TRBJ2-7	TRBV27	13	.	CASSLSGSYEQYF
TRBJ2-7	TRBV7-2	15	.	CASSLGTSGNNEQYF
TRBJ1-6	TRBV25-1	14	.	CASRDTGPNSPLHF
TRBJ2-1	TRBV5-4	15	.	CASSLGSGRLVEQFF
TRBJ2-2	TRBV11-2	14	.	CASSLASNTGELFF
TRBJ2-1	TRBV29-1	14	.	CSVGRLEIYNEQFF
TRBJ2-7	TRBV19	15	.	CASRPGTGGIGEQYF
TRBJ2-5	TRBV7-9	15	.	CASSLALGGAVTQYF
TRBJ2-1	TRBV9	16	.	CASSAGEKPRRREQFF
TRBJ1-1	TRBV7-2	14	.	CASRPDRVNTEAFF
TRBJ2-1	TRBV9	13	.	CASSAGVFNEQFF